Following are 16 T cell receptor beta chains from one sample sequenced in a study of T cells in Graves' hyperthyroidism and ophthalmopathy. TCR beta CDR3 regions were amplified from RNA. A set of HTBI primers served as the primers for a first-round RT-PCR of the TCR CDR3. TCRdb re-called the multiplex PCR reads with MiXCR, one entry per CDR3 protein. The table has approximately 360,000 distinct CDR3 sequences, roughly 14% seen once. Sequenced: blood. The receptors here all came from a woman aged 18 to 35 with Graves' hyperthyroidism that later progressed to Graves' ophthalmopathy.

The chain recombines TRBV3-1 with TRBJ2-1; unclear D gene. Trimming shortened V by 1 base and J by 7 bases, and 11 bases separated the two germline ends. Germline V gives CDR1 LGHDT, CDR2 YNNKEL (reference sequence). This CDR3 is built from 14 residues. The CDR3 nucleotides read TGTGCCAGCAGCCAAGCTAATATAGGAAATGAGCAGTTCTTC. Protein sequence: CASSQANIGNEQFF.

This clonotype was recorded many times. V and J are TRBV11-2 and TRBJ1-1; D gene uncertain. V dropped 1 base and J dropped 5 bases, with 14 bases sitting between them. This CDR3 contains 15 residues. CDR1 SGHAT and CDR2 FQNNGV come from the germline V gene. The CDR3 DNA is TGTGCCAGCAGCTTAGTTTCGGGGTGGGGAACTGAAGCTTTCTTT. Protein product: CASSLVSGWGTEAFF.

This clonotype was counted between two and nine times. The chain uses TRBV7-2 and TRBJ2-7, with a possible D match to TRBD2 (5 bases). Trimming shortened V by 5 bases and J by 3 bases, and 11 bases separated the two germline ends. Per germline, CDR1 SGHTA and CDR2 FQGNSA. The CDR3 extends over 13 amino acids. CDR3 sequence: CASSPGNNYEQYF. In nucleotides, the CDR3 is TGTGCCAGCAGCCCCGGGAACAACTACGAGCAGTACTTC.

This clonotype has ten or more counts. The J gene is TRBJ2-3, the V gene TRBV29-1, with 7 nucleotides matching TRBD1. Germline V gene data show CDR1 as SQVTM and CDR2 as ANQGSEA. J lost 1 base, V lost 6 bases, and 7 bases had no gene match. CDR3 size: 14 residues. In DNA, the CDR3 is TGCAGCGTGTCGACAGGGAGTGGCACAGATACGCAGTATTTT. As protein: CSVSTGSGTDTQYF.

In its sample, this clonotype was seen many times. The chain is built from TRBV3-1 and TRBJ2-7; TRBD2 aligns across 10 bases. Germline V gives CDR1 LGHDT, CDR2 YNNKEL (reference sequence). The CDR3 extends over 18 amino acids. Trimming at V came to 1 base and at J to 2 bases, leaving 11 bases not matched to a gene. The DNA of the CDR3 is TGTGCCAGCAGCCAAGCCCTCCCCCTAGCGGGAGAGGCCTACGAGCAGTACTTC. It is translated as CASSQALPLAGEAYEQYF.

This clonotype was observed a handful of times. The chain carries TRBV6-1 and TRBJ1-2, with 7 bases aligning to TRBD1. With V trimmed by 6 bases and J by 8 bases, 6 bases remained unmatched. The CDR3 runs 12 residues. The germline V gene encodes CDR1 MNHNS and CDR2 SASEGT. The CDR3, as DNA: TGTGCCAGCAGGGTACAGGGGAGCGGCTACACCTTC. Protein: CASRVQGSGYTF.

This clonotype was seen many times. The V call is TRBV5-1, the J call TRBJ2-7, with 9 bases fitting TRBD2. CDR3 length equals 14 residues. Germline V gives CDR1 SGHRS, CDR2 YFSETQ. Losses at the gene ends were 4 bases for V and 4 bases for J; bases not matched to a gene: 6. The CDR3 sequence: CASSPSGRFYEQYF. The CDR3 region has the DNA TGCGCCAGCAGCCCCAGCGGGAGGTTTTACGAGCAGTACTTC.

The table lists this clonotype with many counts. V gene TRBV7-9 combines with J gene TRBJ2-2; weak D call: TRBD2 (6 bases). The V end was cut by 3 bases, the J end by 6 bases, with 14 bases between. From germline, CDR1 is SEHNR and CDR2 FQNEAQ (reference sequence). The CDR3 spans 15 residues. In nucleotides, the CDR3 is TGTGCCAGCAGCTTTGGAGATCCGGGGGCCGGGGAGCTGTTTTTT. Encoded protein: CASSFGDPGAGELFF.

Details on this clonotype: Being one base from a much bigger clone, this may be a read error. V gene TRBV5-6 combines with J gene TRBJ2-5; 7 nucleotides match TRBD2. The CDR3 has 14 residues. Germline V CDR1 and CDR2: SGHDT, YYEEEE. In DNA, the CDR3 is TGTGCCAGCAGCTCTATGGGGGGGGAAGAGACCCCGTACTTC. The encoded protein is CASSSMGGEETPYF.

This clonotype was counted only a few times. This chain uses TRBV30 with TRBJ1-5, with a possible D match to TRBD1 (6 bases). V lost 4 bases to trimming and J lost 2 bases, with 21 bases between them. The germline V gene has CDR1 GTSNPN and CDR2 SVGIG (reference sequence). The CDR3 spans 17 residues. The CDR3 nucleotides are TGTGCCTGGACCACCGGGGGGGGGCCAATAGGCAATCAGCCCCAGCATTTT. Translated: CAWTTGGGPIGNQPQHF.

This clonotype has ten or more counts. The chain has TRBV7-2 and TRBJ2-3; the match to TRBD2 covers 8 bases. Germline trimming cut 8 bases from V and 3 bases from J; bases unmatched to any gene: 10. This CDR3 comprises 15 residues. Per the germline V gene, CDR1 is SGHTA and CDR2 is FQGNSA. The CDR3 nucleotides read TGTGCCAGCCGCGCTACGGGCGGGGGGACAGATACGCAGTATTTT. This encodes CASRATGGGTDTQYF.

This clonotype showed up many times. CDR3 nucleotide sequence: TGTGCCAGCCGTCGGACAGTCTATGGCTACACCTTC. Protein sequence: CASRRTVYGYTF. The V call is TRBV28, the J call TRBJ1-2, with a possible D match to TRBD1 (6 bases). V was pared by 8 bases and J by 4 bases, with 11 bases between. CDR1 MDHEN and CDR2 SYDVKM come from the germline V gene. The CDR3 totals 12 residues.

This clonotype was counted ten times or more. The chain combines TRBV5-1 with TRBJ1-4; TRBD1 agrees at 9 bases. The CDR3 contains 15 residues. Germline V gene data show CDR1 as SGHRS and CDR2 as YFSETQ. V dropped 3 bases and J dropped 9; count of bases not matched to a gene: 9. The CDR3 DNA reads TGCGCCAGCAGCTCCTGGACAGGGGAGGCGAAAAAACTGTTTTTT. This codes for CASSSWTGEAKKLFF.

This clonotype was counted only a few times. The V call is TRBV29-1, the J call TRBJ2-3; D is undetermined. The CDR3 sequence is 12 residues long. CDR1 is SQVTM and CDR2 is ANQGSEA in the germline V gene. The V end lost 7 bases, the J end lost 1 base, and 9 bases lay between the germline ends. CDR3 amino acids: CSALDGTDTQYF. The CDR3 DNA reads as TGCAGCGCCCTGGACGGCACAGATACGCAGTATTTT.

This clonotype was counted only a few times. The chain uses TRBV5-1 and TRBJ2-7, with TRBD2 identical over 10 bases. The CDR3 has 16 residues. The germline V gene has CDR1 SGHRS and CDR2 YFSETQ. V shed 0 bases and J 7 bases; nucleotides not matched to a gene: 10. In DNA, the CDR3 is TGCGCCAGCAGCTTGGATGGACTAGCGGCTTTGGGGGAGCAGTACTTC. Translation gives CASSLDGLAALGEQYF.

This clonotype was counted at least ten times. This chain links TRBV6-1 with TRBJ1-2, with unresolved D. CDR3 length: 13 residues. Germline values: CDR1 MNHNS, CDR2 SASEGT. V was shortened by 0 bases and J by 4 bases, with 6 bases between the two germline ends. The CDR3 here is CASSEARAYGYTF. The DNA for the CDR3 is TGTGCCAGCAGTGAAGCACGGGCCTATGGCTACACCTTC.